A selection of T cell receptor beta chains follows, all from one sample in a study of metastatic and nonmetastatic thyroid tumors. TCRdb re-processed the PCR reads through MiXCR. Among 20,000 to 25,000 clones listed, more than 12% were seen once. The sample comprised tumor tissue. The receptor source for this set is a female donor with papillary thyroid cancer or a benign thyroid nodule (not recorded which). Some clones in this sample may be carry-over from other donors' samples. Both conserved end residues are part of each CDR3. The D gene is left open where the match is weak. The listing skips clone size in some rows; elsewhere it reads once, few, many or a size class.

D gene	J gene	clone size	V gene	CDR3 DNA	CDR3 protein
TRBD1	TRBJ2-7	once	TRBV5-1	TGCGCCAGCAGCGCGGGGACAGGGGGTGGCGAGCAGTACTTC	CASSAGTGGGEQYF
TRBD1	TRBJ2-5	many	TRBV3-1	TGTGCCAGCAGCCACCGGGACAGGGAATATGAGGAGACCCAGTACTTC	CASSHRDREYEETQYF
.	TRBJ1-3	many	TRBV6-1	TGTGCCAGCATTCTACGACTGGCGCTCTTTGGAAACACCATATATTTT	CASILRLALFGNTIYF
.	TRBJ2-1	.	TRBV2	TGTGCCAGCAGCAAGGGGTGGAGTGGTATTGAGCAGTTCTTC	CASSKGWSGIEQFF
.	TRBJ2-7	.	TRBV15	TGTGCCACCAGCAGCAGTACAGCGAGGGGCTCCTACGAGCAGTACTTC	CATSSSTARGSYEQYF
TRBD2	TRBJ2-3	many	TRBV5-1	TGCGCCAGCAGCTTGGCACACTGGACTAGCGCAGATACGCAGTATTTT	CASSLAHWTSADTQYF
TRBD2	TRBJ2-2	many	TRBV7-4	TGTGCCAGCAGCTTAGTGGGACTAGCCTATGAGGGGCCCGGGGAGCTGTTTTTT	CASSLVGLAYEGPGELFF
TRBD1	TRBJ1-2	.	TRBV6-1	TGTGCCAGCAGTCCGAGGACAGGGATTGGCTACACCTTC	CASSPRTGIGYTF
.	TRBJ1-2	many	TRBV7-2	TGTGCCAGCAGCTTAGACCAGGGTGCGGGCTACACCTTC	CASSLDQGAGYTF
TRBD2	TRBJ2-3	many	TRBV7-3	TGTGCCAGCAGCCCGGACCGACTAGCGGGAGGAGATACGCAGTATTTT	CASSPDRLAGGDTQYF
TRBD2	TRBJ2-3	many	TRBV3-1	TGTGCCAGCAGCCAAACTAGCGGGGGGACAGATACGCAGTATTTT	CASSQTSGGTDTQYF
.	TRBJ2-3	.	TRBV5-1	TGCGCCAGCAGCTTGGGGGGGCTAAGCACAGATACGCAGTATTTT	CASSLGGLSTDTQYF
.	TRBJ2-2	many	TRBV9	TGTGCCAGCAGCGTAGGCAGGGACACCGGGGAGCTGTTTTTT	CASSVGRDTGELFF
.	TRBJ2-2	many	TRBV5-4	TGTGCCACCTACAGGAACACCGGGGAGCTGTTTTTT	CATYRNTGELFF
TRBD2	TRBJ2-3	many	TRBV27	TGTGCCAGCCAACCACGCGGGGGACCACCCACAGATACGCAGTATTTT	CASQPRGGPPTDTQYF
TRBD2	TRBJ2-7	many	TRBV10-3	TGTGCCATCAGATCTAGCGGGGGGGAGTACGAGCAGTACTTC	CAIRSSGGEYEQYF
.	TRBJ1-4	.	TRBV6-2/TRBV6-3	TGTGCCAGCAGTCCCTCTGGAGGCAATGAAAAACTGTTTTTT	CASSPSGGNEKLFF
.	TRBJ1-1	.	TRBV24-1	TGTGCCACCAGTGATTTGTACACAGGGGAAGCTTTCTTT	CATSDLYTGEAFF
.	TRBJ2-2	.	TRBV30	TGTGCCTGGATTAGGCAGGACAACACCGGGGAGCTGTTTTTT	CAWIRQDNTGELFF
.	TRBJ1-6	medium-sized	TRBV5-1	TGCGCCAGCAGCTTGGTGGCGGCGAGCTCCTATAATTCACCCCTCCACTTT	CASSLVAASSYNSPLHF
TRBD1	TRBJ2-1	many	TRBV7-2	TGTGCCAGCAGCTTAAGGAGGACAGGCACGGGTCGGCAGTTCTTC	CASSLRRTGTGRQFF
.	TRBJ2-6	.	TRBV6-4	TGTGCCAGCAGTGACGGGAGCTCTGGGGCCAACGTCCTGACTTTC	CASSDGSSGANVLTF
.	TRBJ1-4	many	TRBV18	TGTGCCAGCCGCAAGGGGCAGGGAGGTGAAAAACTGTTTTTT	CASRKGQGGEKLFF
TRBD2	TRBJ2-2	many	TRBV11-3	TGTGCCAGCAGCGGACTAGCGGGGAACACCGGGGAGCTGTTTTTT	CASSGLAGNTGELFF
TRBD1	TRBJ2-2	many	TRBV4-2	TGTGCCAGCAGCCAGGGGACAGGGGACACCGGGGAGCTGTTTTTT	CASSQGTGDTGELFF
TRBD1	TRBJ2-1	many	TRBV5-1	TGCGCCAGCTCATCCCCCGGGACAGGGCTCTACAATGAGCAGTTCTTC	CASSSPGTGLYNEQFF
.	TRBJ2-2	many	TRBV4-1	TGCGCCAGCAGCCAAGTCGGGGTTAGAGATGGGGAGCTGTTTTTT	CASSQVGVRDGELFF
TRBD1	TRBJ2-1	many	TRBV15	TGTGCCACCGGTAGGACAGGGGGCATCTACAATGAGCAGTTCTTC	CATGRTGGIYNEQFF
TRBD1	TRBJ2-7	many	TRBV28	TGTGCCAGCAGTTTAAGGGCAGGGGGCCTCTACGAGCAGTACTTC	CASSLRAGGLYEQYF
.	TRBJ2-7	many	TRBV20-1	TGCAGTGCTAAAGGCGGAAGAGCCTACGAGCAGTACTTC	CSAKGGRAYEQYF
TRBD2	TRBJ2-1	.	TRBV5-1	TGCGCCAGCAGCTGGAATCCGGGACTAGCGGGAGAGGGAAGGTTCTTC	CASSWNPGLAGEGRFF
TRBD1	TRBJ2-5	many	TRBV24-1	TGTGCCACCTCTGGTACAGGGGCTATGCAAGAGACCCAGTACTTC	CATSGTGAMQETQYF
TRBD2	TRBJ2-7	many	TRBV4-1	TGCGCCAGCAGCCAAGTAGCGGGAGGGAACTCCTACGAGCAGTACTTC	CASSQVAGGNSYEQYF
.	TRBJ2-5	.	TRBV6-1	TGTGCCAGCAGTGAAGTGGAGGGAACTAGTGAGGTAGAGACCCAGTACTTC	CASSEVEGTSEVETQYF
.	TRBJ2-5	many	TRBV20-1	TGCAGTGCTAGGGGAGGGGGGCAGGAGGAGACCCAGTACTTC	CSARGGGQEETQYF
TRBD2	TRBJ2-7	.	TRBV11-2	TGTGCCAGCAGCTCCTCGACTAGCGGCTACGAGCAGTACTTC	CASSSSTSGYEQYF
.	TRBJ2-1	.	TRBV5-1	TGCGCCAGCAGCCATGGGGACTACAATGAGCAGTTCTTC	CASSHGDYNEQFF
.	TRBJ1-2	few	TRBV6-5	TGTGCCAGCAGCTACCCGGACAGAATTTATGGCTACACCTTC	CASSYPDRIYGYTF
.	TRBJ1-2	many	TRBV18	TGTGCCAGCTCACAGTCCAGGGGAAGTGGCTACACCTTC	CASSQSRGSGYTF
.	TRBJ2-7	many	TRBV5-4	TGTGCCAGCAGCTTTGATTTGGGCACCTCCTACGAGCAGTACTTC	CASSFDLGTSYEQYF
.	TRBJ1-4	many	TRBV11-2	TGTGCCAGCAGCAGGCGGGGGATGGGTGAAAAACTGTTTTTT	CASSRRGMGEKLFF
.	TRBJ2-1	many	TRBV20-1	TGCAGTGCTAGAGGTGGCTGGAGCTCCTACAATGAGCAGTTCTTC	CSARGGWSSYNEQFF
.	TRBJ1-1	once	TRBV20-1	TGCAGTGCTAGAGACCCGGACGGCGGAAACACTGAAGCTTTCTTT	CSARDPDGGNTEAFF
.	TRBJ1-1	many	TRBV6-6	TGTGCCAGCAGTTACGATTACTCCCGGGGTGAAGCTTTCTTT	CASSYDYSRGEAFF
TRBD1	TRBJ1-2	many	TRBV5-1	TGCGCCAGCAGCCGAGAGGGGGCATCATATGGCTACACCTTC	CASSREGASYGYTF
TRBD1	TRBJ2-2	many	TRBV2	TGTGCCAGCAGGGGACAGGCGAACACCGGGGAGCTGTTTTTT	CASRGQANTGELFF